These 16 T cell receptor beta chains originate from one sample sequenced in a study of CD8 T cells in Susac syndrome. Random hexamers served to reverse transcribe roughly 0.5 to 1 ug RNA. One entry per CDR3 protein results from TCRdb running MiXCR on the immunoSEQ multiplex PCR reads. The table includes roughly 400,000 distinct CDR3 sequences, about 85% detected once. The specimen sequenced was CD8+ T cells from PBMCs. Receptor source: a human donor with multiple sclerosis.

In its sample, this clonotype was seen a few times. One end of the junction is discordant with germline, which a read error may explain. The chain links TRBV2 to TRBJ2-7; tentatively, D is TRBD2 (6 bases). This CDR3 has 13 amino acids. CDR1 is SNHLY and CDR2 is FYNNEI in the germline V gene. The CDR3 coding sequence is TGTGCCAGTAGTGAGGGACTTGCCTACGAGCAGTACTTC. Its translation is CASSEGLAYEQYF.

This chain joins TRBV4-1 and TRBJ2-1; D possibly corresponds to TRBD1 (7 bases). CDR3 length equals 17 residues. Germline V lookup: CDR1 MGHRA, CDR2 YSYEKL. Trimming shortened V by 2 bases and J by 14 bases, and 28 bases separated the two germline ends. The CDR3 sequence: CASSQIGGRQGVGGEFF. The CDR3 DNA follows: TGCGCCAGCAGCCAAATAGGCGGGCGACAGGGCGTCGGAGGGGAGTTCTTC.

The rearrangement links TRBV12-3 or TRBV12-4 to TRBJ1-5; D possibly corresponds to TRBD1 (5 bases). V was pared by 5 bases and J by 2 bases, with 13 bases between. This CDR3 comprises 15 residues. In nucleotides, the CDR3 is TGTGCCAGCAGTCCCAGGGAGGTGGGCAATCAGCCCCAGCATTTT. Encoded protein: CASSPREVGNQPQHF.

The V gene is TRBV30, the J gene TRBJ2-2, with D unresolved. The germline V gene has CDR1 GTSNPN and CDR2 SVGIG (reference sequence). This CDR3 is 17 amino acids long. V was clipped by 0 bases and J by 2 bases, with 16 bases between them. CDR3 coding DNA: TGTGCCTGGAGTGTACGTCTTACAGAGCGTAACACCGGGGAGCTGTTTTTT. Protein product: CAWSVRLTERNTGELFF.

CDR3: CASSPSGTGYTF. In DNA, the CDR3 is TGTGCCAGCAGTCCCTCCGGGACAGGCTACACCTTC. This rearrangement joins TRBV6-1 to TRBJ1-2; D perhaps matches TRBD1 (6 bases). V dropped 5 bases and J dropped 8 bases, with 12 bases sitting between them. The CDR3 totals 12 residues. Looked up from germline, CDR1 is MNHNS and CDR2 is SASEGT.

The chain recombines TRBV30 with TRBJ2-7; D not certain. Germline CDR1 reads GTSNPN; CDR2 reads SVGIG (reference sequence). Trimming stripped 6 bases from V and 3 bases from J, with 9 bases between. There are 11 residues in the CDR3. CDR3 in DNA: TGTGCCTGCAGGATTTTCTACGAGCAGTACTTC. It is translated as CACRIFYEQYF.

The chain couples TRBV19 to TRBJ1-1, with TRBD1 as a possible D gene (5 bases). Per the germline V gene, CDR1 is LNHDA and CDR2 is SQIVND (reference sequence). This CDR3 is built from 15 residues. In DNA form, the CDR3 reads TGTGCTACCTCTATCTATTCTGAGGGGACCACTGAAGCTTTCTTT. Amino acids: CATSIYSEGTTEAFF.

The rearrangement joins TRBV28 to TRBJ2-7, with 7 bases lining up with TRBD1. Germline V gene data show CDR1 as MDHEN and CDR2 as SYDVKM. Unmatched junction bases numbered 12, after V lost 7 bases and J lost 0 bases. The CDR3 totals 16 residues. CDR3 DNA: TGTGCCAGCACCCTGACCGGGACAGAACCCTCCTACGAGCAGTACTTC. This sequence encodes CASTLTGTEPSYEQYF.

The chain joins TRBV7-6 to TRBJ2-5, with no clear D. The CDR3 loop spans 16 amino acids. CDR1 and CDR2 from the germline V gene are SGHVS and FNYEAQ. V was trimmed by 1 base and J by 2 bases, leaving 14 bases between them. The CDR3 DNA reads as TGTGCCAGCAGCTTAGGCTTAGCCACTCCTCAAGAGACCCAGTACTTC. As protein: CASSLGLATPQETQYF.

This rearrangement joins TRBV5-1 to TRBJ1-1; D is perhaps TRBD1 (5 bases). Germline CDR1 reads SGHRS; CDR2 reads YFSETQ. V was pared by 0 bases and J by 3 bases, with 6 bases between. This CDR3 spans 13 amino acids. The CDR3, as DNA: TGCGCCAGCAGCTTGGGGGACGACACTGAAGCTTTCTTT. It codes for CASSLGDDTEAFF.

This rearrangement joins TRBV6-4 to TRBJ2-2; D is possibly TRBD1 (6 bases). Trimming removed 4 bases at V and 3 bases at J, with 9 bases between. The CDR3 loop spans 14 amino acids. Germline CDR1 reads MRHNA; CDR2 reads SNTAGT. CDR3 DNA: TGTGCCAGCAGTGGGGACAAGGACACCGGGGAGCTGTTTTTT. Protein: CASSGDKDTGELFF.

The chain employs TRBV13 and TRBJ2-7, with no clear D. Germline V gene lookup returns CDR1 PRHDT and CDR2 FYEKMQ (reference sequence). Trimming took off 1 base at V and 3 bases at J, with 7 bases between the two ends. CDR3 length: 13 amino acids. CDR3 DNA: TGTGCCAGCAGCTTAGTTTCTGACTACGAGCAGTACTTC. This translates into CASSLVSDYEQYF. The full variable domain, with the rest looked up from reference TRBV13 and TRBJ2-7, is AAGVIQSPRHLIKEKRETATLKCYPIPRHDTVYWYQQGPGQDPQFLISFYEKMQSDKGSIPDRFSAQQFSDYHSELNMSSLELGDSALYFCASSLVSDYEQYFGPGTRLTVT.

The V and J genes are TRBV4-1 and TRBJ2-2; D tentatively fits TRBD1 or TRBD2 (5 bases each). Germline V gives CDR1 MGHRA, CDR2 YSYEKL. V lost 0 bases to trimming and J lost 2 bases, with 13 bases between them. The CDR3 loop spans 17 amino acids. CDR3 region: CASSQDNTGTNTGELFF. The CDR3 region has the DNA TGCGCCAGCAGCCAAGATAACACGGGGACCAACACCGGGGAGCTGTTTTTT.

The V gene is TRBV28, the J gene TRBJ2-1; TRBD2 agrees at 8 bases. Germline values: CDR1 MDHEN, CDR2 SYDVKM. Trimming at V came to 1 base and at J to 2 bases, leaving 4 bases not matched to a gene. The CDR3 length is 16 residues. This chain's CDR3 is CASSLSPGGAYNEQFF. Written as DNA, the CDR3 is TGTGCCAGCAGTTTATCCCCCGGGGGGGCCTACAATGAGCAGTTCTTC.

The rearrangement joins TRBV14 to TRBJ2-5; tentative D call: TRBD2 (6 bases). The CDR3 is 16 amino acids. The germline gives CDR1 SGHDN, CDR2 FVKESK. Trimming left V 0 bases short and J 4 bases short, with 15 bases between. CDR3 sequence: CASSQDSGSLLETQYF. CDR3 bases: TGTGCCAGCAGCCAAGATAGCGGTAGCTTGCTAGAGACCCAGTACTTC.

This chain uses TRBV12-3 or TRBV12-4 with TRBJ2-3; possible D gene TRBD2, 7 bases. The germline V and J ends were trimmed by 7 bases and 0 bases, with 14 bases remaining between them. This CDR3 is built from 15 residues. This chain's CDR3 is CASTAGATSTDTQYF. CDR3 DNA: TGTGCCAGCACCGCGGGGGCAACCAGCACAGATACGCAGTATTTT.